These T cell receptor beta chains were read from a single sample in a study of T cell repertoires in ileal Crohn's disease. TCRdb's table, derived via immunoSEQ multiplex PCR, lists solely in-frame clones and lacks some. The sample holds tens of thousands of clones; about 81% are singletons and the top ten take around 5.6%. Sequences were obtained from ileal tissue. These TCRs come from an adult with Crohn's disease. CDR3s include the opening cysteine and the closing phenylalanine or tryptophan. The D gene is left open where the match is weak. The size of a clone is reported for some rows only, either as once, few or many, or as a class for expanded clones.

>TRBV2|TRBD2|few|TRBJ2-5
CANIPTSGGKTQYF
TGTGCCAACATACCGACTAGCGGGGGCAAGACCCAGTACTTC
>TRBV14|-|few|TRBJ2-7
CASSPNNRAFYEQYF
TGTGCCAGCAGCCCGAACAACAGGGCCTTCTACGAGCAGTACTTC
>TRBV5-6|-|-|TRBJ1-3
CASSFRSAGNTIYF
TGTGCCAGCAGCTTCAGATCAGCTGGAAACACCATATATTTT
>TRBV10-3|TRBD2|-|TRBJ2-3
CAISETSGGTSTDTQYF
TGTGCCATCAGTGAGACTAGCGGGGGGACTAGCACAGATACGCAGTATTTT
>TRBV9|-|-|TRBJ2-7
CASSLAPGLQYEQYF
TGTGCCAGCAGCCTCGCTCCGGGACTCCAATACGAGCAGTACTTC
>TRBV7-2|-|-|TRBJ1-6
CASSLGGGSYNSPLHF
TGTGCCAGCAGCTTAGGGGGGGGATCCTATAATTCACCCCTCCACTTT
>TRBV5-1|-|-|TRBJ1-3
CASSPDSSGNTIYF
TGCGCCAGCAGCCCGGACAGCTCTGGAAACACCATATATTTT
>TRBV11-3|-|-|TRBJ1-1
CASSLVRDTEAFF
TGTGCCAGCAGCTTAGTTCGCGACACTGAAGCTTTCTTT
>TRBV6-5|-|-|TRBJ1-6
CASSLGINNSPLHF
TGTGCCAGCAGTTTGGGCATAAATAATTCACCCCTCCACTTT
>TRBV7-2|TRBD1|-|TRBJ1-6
CASSLALQGTPLHF
TGTGCCAGCAGCTTAGCGTTACAGGGGACACCCCTCCACTTT
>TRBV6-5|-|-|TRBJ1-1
CASTSHSGTEAFF
TGTGCCAGCACCAGCCACAGTGGCACTGAAGCTTTCTTT
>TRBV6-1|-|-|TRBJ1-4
CASRLQIPTNEKLFF
TGTGCCAGCAGATTGCAGATACCAACTAATGAAAAACTGTTTTTT
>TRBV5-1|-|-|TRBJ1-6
CASREGTEGSPLHF
TGCGCCAGCCGAGAGGGAACTGAGGGTTCACCCCTCCACTTT
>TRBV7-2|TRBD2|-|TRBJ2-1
CASSPIRGTSGVAGEQFF
TGTGCCAGCAGCCCAATCCGGGGGACTAGCGGGGTCGCTGGTGAGCAGTTCTTC